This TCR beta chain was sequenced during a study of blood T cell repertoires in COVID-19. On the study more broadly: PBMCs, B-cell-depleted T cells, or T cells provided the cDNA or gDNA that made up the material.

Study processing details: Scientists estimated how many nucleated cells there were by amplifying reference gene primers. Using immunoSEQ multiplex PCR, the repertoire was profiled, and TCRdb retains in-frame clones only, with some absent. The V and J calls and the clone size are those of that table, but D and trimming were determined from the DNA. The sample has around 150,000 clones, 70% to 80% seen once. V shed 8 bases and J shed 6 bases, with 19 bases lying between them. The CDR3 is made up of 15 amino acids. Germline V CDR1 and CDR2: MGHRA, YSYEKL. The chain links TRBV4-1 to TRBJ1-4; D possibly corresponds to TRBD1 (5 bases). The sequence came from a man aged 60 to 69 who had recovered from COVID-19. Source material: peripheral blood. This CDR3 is CASASWGRSDEKLFF. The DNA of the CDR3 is TGCGCCAGCGCCTCGTGGGGCAGGTCGGATGAAAAACTGTTTTTT.